This T cell receptor beta chain was recorded in a study of cytomegalovirus exposure and HLA in healthy donors. Study-wide points: Cytomegalovirus association was listed for 150 or so TCR beta chains.

Trimming took off 1 base at V and 0 bases at J, with 4 bases between the two ends. The CDR3 loop spans 14 amino acids. Germline V gives CDR1 MNHNS, CDR2 SASEGT. Primers included in the PCR were 60 Vbeta and 13 Jbeta primers. Assay used: immunoSEQ multiplex PCR; TCRdb lists only in-frame clones, some missing. The top ten clones hold under 3% of a sample with 150,000 to 200,000 clones, about four fifths of them seen once. This clone has a single count. Its antigen remains unknown. The TCR sequence derives from a woman aged 50 to 60 in good health and CMV-seronegative. The chain couples TRBV6-1 to TRBJ1-5; D unclear. Sequencing used PBMCs. The CDR3 DNA is TGTGCCAGCAGTGAAGGTAATAGCAATCAGCCCCAGCATTTT. Protein sequence: CASSEGNSNQPQHF.